The present T cell receptor (beta chain) was sequenced within a study of T cells in Graves' hyperthyroidism and ophthalmopathy (dated by TCRdb to 2018 to 2020). Study-wide context: Peripheral blood was collected at initial diagnosis, before any treatment. To identify distinguishing TCR V-J signatures, a discovery cohort of around 98 patients was used, comprising 40 to 45 with Graves' ophthalmopathy and around 60 with stable Graves' hyperthyroidism. Prospective prediction of ophthalmopathy was tested in an independent validation cohort consisting of 18 hyperthyroidism patients and more than 15 patients who later progressed to ophthalmopathy. For training and testing, the 100 or so patients in the discovery cohort were randomly divided in a 7:3 ratio. In addition, the study compared T-cell repertoires in thyroid tissue and in blood from five to seven Graves' hyperthyroidism patients. Following sampling, methimazole starting at 30 mg daily was given to hyperthyroidism patients, and high-dose intravenous methylprednisolone was given to ophthalmopathy patients. The paper reports TCR Vbeta CDR3 sequencing of some 140 peripheral blood samples: 43 ophthalmopathy, some 80 hyperthyroidism and around 17 progressor patients. Broad study findings and their caveats: Most expanded thyroid clonotypes (frequency above 0.001) were also detected in blood, a finding suggesting that blood repertoires may reflect thyroid immune responses. Sample size was not statistically predetermined, and blinding of investigators to group allocation was not performed. In validation, the model predicted progression to ophthalmopathy with 55% to 71% sensitivity and around 72% specificity, a median of around 6.6 months before onset. A model built on a 13 V-J signature distinguished ophthalmopathy from stable hyperthyroidism, reaching about 89% sensitivity and around 82% specificity in cross-validation and 80%/75% in testing.

The CDR3 goes from the cysteine to the phenylalanine over 13 residues. Only the CDR3 DNA is retained, 39 bases long and in frame from the first base. Reading the germline V gene gives CDR1 WSHSY and CDR2 SAAADI. V trim: 6 bases; J trim: 3 bases; unmatched bases: 5. The TCR beta CDR3 regions were amplified from RNA transcripts. A first-round RT-PCR of the TCR CDR3 used the HTBI primer set with the Qiagen OneStep RT-PCR kit. Libraries were constructed in a second round of multiplex PCR, after which size selection and purification were carried out. Paired-end sequencing of the libraries was performed with 100 bp reads on an Illumina HiSeq2000. As for the original processing: SOAPnuke was used to process the raw data, removing reads that contained adapters or uncalled bases, had a mean Phred below 15, or lacked an exact match to the constant primer or identifier. High-quality paired reads were merged with COPE v1.2.5, and unique nucleotide sequences were defined as clonotypes. Clonotypes were aligned to IMGT TRBV, TRBD and TRBJ reference segments using MiTCR v1.1. Only V-J combinations with frequency above 0.0001, covering about 99% of repertoires, were analysed. The TCS score was defined as the ratio of F50 (clonal expansion) to E x V (chaos), calculated using BLOSUM62-based TCRdist between CDR3 peptides within each V-J. Welch's t-statistics and random forest reduced roughly 530 V-J features to around 14, which were used in a naive Bayes classifier (R e1071). The public reads were reprocessed in TCRdb via fastp at Q25 and MiXCR, keeping in-frame beta chains. Every distinct CDR3 protein forms one entry, paired with its most common genes and DNA. TCRdb, rather than the study authors, made the V and J calls. Within this sample are fewer than 450,000 distinct CDR3 sequences, with about 18% of them counted one time only. The top ten hold approximately 33% of the sample.

Hyperthyroidism patients were newly diagnosed, had a disease duration of under 2 months, and were aged 18 to 65 years. The study excluded patients with uncontrolled infections, other autoimmune diseases, pregnancy or lactation. Diagnoses were based on clinical symptoms, serum thyroxine and TRAb, thyroid ultrasound and orbital computed tomography. For progressor patients, blood was drawn at the first diagnosis of hyperthyroidism, before any ophthalmopathy symptoms had appeared. PBMCs were separated from roughly 10 ml of fresh peripheral blood using Ficoll-Paque density gradient centrifugation. Patients classed as progressors first received a Graves' hyperthyroidism diagnosis and then went on to develop ophthalmopathy during follow-up. Total RNA was extracted with Trizol reagent, and quality was checked on an Agilent 2100 Bioanalyzer. The sample holds many counts of this clonotype. Its antigen remains undetermined. Qualities for individual bases were not recorded, and no much larger clone is one base off.

This TCR was recovered from a woman in her 30s with Graves' hyperthyroidism that later progressed to Graves' ophthalmopathy. The chain is encoded by TRBV10-2 joined to TRBJ2-7; TRBD1 agrees with 7 junctional bases. Sequenced input: blood. The bases are TGCGCCAGCAGAGGGGGACAGCTCTACGAGCAGTACTTC. This is translated as CASRGGQLYEQYF.